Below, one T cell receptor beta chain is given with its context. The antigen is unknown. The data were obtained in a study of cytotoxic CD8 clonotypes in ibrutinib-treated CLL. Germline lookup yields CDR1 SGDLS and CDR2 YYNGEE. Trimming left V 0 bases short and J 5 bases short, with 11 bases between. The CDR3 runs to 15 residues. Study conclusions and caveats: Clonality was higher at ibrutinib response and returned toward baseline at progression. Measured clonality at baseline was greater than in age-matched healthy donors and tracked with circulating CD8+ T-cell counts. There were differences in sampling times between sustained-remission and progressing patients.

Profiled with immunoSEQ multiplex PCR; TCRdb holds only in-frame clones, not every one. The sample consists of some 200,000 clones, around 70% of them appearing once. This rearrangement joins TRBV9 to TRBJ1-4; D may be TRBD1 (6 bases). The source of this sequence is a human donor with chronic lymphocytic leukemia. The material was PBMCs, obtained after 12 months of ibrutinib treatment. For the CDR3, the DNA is TGTGCCAGCAGCGTAGGACAGGTTAGGAATGAAAAACTGTTTTTT. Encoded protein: CASSVGQVRNEKLFF.